A selection of T cell receptor beta chains follows, all from one sample in a study of T cells in Graves' hyperthyroidism and ophthalmopathy. TCRdb re-called the multiplex PCR reads through MiXCR, storing one row per CDR3 protein. This repertoire shows 200,000 to 250,000 distinct CDR3 sequences, about 17% found once; its top ten account for 25% to 30%. The sequenced material came from blood. The receptors shown here come from a woman between 18 and 29 years old with Graves' ophthalmopathy. The CDR3 runs from the conserved cysteine through the conserved F or W. D genes are given only for firm matches. For some rows the clone size is stated as once, few or many, or as a class when expanded; others skip it.

j_gene	d_gene	v_gene	abundance	CDR3nt	CDR3aa
TRBJ2-3	NA	TRBV2	many	TGTGCCAGCAGTGAATGGGAAGTCGGTACGCAGTATTTT	CASSEWEVGTQYF
TRBJ1-4	NA	TRBV7-9	NA	TGTGCCAGCAGCCTCGGCACCTATGAAAAGCTGTTTTTT	CASSLGTYEKLFF
TRBJ1-5	NA	TRBV28	many	TGTGCCAGCAGGGATATGGTGGGTAGAGATCAGCCCCAGCATTTT	CASRDMVGRDQPQHF
TRBJ1-2	NA	TRBV11-1	NA	TGTGCCAGCAGCATCGATACGGGTGGCTACACCTTC	CASSIDTGGYTF
TRBJ2-7	TRBD2	TRBV6-2/TRBV6-3	many	TGTGCCAGCAGTTACTATTCCACTAGCGGGTGGGACACCCACGAGCAGTACTTC	CASSYYSTSGWDTHEQYF
TRBJ2-5	TRBD2	TRBV6-4	NA	TGTGCCAGCATGGGACTAGCGGCCGCCCAAGAGACCCAGTACTTC	CASMGLAAAQETQYF
TRBJ1-2	NA	TRBV2	many	TGTGCCAATAGGGACGCCTCAGGACGTGGCTACACCTTC	CANRDASGRGYTF
TRBJ1-4	NA	TRBV15	many	TGTGCCACCAGCAGAGATGCCGGTAATGAAAAACTGTTTTTT	CATSRDAGNEKLFF
TRBJ1-2	TRBD1	TRBV28	few	TGTGCCAGCAATCTACCCACCGGGACAGGGTATATCTATGGCTACACCTTC	CASNLPTGTGYIYGYTF
TRBJ2-3	TRBD1	TRBV12-3/TRBV12-4	many	TGTGCCAGCAACCCCACCTCGCCGGGACAGAACACAGATACGCAGTATTTT	CASNPTSPGQNTDTQYF